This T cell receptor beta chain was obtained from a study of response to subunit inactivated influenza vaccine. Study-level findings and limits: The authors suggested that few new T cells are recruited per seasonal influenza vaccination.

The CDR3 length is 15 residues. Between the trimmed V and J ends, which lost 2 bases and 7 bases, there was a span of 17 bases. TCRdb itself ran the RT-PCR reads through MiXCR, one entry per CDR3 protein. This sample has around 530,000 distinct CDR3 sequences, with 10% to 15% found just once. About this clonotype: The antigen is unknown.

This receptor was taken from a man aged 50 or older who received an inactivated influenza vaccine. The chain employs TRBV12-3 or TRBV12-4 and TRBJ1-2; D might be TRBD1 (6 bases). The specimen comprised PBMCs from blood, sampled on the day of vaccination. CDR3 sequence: CASSLLSGGASGYTF. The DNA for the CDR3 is TGTGCCAGCAGTTTACTATCGGGGGGCGCCTCTGGCTACACCTTC.